A selection of T cell receptor beta chains follows, all from one sample in a study of blood T cell repertoires in COVID-19. Profiling relied on immunoSEQ multiplex PCR, and the TCRdb table lists in-frame clones only, not all of them. The sample contains approximately 390,000 clones, nearly 90% of which appear only once. Sequenced material: peripheral blood. Receptor source: a man between 18 and 35 years old with active or convalescent COVID-19. Both conserved end residues are part of each CDR3.

v_gene	j_gene	CDR3aa
TRBV12-5	TRBJ2-6	CASGLEQGRRGANVLTF
TRBV9	TRBJ2-7	CASSVDKGRNEQYF
TRBV27	TRBJ1-1	CASSLEGGDTEAFF
TRBV13	TRBJ2-1	CASSLRGQLSYNEQFF
TRBV29-1	TRBJ2-3	CSVGLAGITDTQYF
TRBV15	TRBJ2-7	CATSRDLQGKYEQYF
TRBV28	TRBJ2-5	CASSLGLAAETQYF
TRBV4-3	TRBJ2-7	CASSRTGDHEQYF
TRBV11-2	TRBJ1-5	CASSSRDRADSNQPQHF
TRBV25-1	TRBJ1-4	CASSRQGGEKLFF
TRBV13	TRBJ2-1	CASSLNGGLNEQFF
TRBV2	TRBJ1-4	CASCEREKLFF
TRBV4-3	TRBJ2-3	CASSQDGVAGASGTQYF
TRBV7-2	TRBJ2-5	CASARLAGGGQETQYF
TRBV18	TRBJ1-4	CASSPDATGGSEKLFF
TRBV27	TRBJ1-2	CASSLRRGNSNYGYTF
TRBV6-2/TRBV6-3	TRBJ1-1	CASSWDRNTEAFF
TRBV27	TRBJ1-2	CASSPGGFGYTF
TRBV18	TRBJ1-1	CASSPGQGALNTEAFF
TRBV12-2	TRBJ2-7	CASRFYPAETYEQYF
TRBV11-3	TRBJ2-3	CASSSRRSATDTQYF
TRBV15	TRBJ1-4	CATSRDRGSTGGIREKLFF
TRBV6-2/TRBV6-3	TRBJ2-7	CASSNPGLAGDEQYF
TRBV20-1	TRBJ1-2	CSASDFTGANYGYTF
TRBV3-1/TRBV3-2	TRBJ1-2	CASSQDYPPWTF
TRBV5-1	TRBJ2-1	CASSLRPSAGNEQFF
TRBV6-2/TRBV6-3	TRBJ2-7	CASSPQGAAYEQYF